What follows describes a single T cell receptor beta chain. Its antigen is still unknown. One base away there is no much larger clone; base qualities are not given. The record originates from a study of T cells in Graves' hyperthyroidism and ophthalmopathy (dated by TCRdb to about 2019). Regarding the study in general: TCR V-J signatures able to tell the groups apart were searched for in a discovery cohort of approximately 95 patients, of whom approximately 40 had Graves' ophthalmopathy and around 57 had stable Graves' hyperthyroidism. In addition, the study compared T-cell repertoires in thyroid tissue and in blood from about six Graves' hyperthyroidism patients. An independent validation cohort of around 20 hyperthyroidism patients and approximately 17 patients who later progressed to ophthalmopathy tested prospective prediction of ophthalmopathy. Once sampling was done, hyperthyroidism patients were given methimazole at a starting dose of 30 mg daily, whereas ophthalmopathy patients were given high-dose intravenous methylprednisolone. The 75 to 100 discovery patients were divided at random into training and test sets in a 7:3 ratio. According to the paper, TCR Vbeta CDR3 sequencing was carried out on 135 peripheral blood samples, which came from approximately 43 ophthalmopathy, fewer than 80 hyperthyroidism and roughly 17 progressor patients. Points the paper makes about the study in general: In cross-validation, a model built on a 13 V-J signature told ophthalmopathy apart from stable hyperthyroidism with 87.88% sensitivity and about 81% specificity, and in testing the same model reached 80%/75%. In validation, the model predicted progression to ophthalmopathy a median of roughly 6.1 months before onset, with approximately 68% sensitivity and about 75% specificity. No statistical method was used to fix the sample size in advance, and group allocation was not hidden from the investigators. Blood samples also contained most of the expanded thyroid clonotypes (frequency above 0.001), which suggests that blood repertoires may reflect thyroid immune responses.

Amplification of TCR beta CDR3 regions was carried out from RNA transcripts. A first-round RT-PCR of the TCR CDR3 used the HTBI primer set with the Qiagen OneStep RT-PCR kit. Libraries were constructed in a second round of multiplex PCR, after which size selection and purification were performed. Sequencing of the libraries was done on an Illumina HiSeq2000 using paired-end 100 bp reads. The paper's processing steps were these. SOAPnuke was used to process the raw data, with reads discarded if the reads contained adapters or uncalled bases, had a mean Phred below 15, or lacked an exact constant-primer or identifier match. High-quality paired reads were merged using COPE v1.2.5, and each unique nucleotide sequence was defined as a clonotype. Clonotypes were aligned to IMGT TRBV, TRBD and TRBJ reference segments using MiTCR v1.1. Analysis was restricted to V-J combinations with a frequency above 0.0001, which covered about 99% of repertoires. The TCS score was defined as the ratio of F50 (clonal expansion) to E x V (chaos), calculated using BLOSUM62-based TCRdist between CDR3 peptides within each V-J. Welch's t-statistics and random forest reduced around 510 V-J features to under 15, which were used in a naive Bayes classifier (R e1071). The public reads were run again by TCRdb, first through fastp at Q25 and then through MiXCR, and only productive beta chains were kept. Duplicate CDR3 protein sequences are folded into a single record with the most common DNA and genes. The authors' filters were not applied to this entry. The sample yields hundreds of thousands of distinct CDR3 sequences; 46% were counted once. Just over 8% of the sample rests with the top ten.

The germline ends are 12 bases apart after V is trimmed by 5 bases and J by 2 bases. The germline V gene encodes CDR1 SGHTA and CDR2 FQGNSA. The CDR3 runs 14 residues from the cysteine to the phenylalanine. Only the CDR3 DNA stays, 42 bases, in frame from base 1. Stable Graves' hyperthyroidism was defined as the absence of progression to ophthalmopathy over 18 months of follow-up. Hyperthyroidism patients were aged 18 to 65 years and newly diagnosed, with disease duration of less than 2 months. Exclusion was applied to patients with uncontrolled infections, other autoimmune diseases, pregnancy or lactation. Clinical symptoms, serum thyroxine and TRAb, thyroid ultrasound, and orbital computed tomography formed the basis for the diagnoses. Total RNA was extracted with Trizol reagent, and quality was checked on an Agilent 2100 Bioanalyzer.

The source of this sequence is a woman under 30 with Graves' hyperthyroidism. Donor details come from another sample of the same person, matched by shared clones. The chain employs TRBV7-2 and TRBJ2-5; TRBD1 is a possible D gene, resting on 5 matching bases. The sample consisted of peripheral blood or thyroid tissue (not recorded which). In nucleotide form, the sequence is TGTGCCAGCAGCCAAGAAGGGGCACAAGAGACCCAGTACTTC. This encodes CASSQEGAQETQYF.